Listed below are T cell receptor beta chains from one sample, sequenced in a study of cytomegalovirus exposure and HLA in healthy donors. Repertoires were generated with immunoSEQ multiplex PCR, while TCRdb's copy carries only in-frame clones and drops some. Among roughly 130,000 clones, 75% to 90% were seen once, and the ten largest hold over 2.5%. The sequenced material came from PBMCs. The receptors were gathered from a male donor in good health and CMV-seronegative. The CDR3 runs from the conserved cysteine through the conserved F or W. The order of the fields is clone size, V gene, J gene, D gene, CDR3 DNA, CDR3 protein. A D gene is named only where the DNA matches it firmly. A clone size is listed for some rows: how often the clone was seen (once, few, many), or a class if it is expanded.

.	TRBV7-9	TRBJ2-7	TRBD1	TGTGCCAGCAGTCCACAGGGGGCAATCCCTTACGAGCAGTACTTC	CASSPQGAIPYEQYF
.	TRBV15	TRBJ2-6	.	TGTGCCACCAGCAGCGATCAGGGTTCTGGGGCCAACGTCCTGACTTTC	CATSSDQGSGANVLTF
.	TRBV2	TRBJ2-7	TRBD2	TGTGCCAGCAGTGACGAGCTAGCGGGTGTCGAGCAGTACTTC	CASSDELAGVEQYF
.	TRBV4-1	TRBJ2-7	TRBD2	TGCGCCAGCAGCCAAAGGGTCGGGGGGTGGGAGCAGTACTTC	CASSQRVGGWEQYF
.	TRBV10-1	TRBJ2-7	.	TGCGCCAGCAGTGAGTCGATACCAGGGAATCAGCAGTACTTC	CASSESIPGNQQYF
.	TRBV2	TRBJ1-1	.	TGTGCCAGCAGTGGCGACAGAGTCTCTGAAGCTTTCTTT	CASSGDRVSEAFF
.	TRBV10-3	TRBJ2-7	.	TGTGCCATCAGGGCCAGGCAGAGTGAGCAGTACTTC	CAIRARQSEQYF
.	TRBV25-1	TRBJ2-7	.	TGTGCCAGCAGTGCTGGCAGTCCTTCCTACGAGCAGTACTTC	CASSAGSPSYEQYF
.	TRBV4-3	TRBJ2-2	.	TGCGCCAGCAGCCAAGGCGGGGGATTCGGGACAGGGAACACCGGGGAGCTGTTTTTT	CASSQGGGFGTGNTGELFF
.	TRBV7-9	TRBJ2-7	.	TGTGCCAGCAGCCTCCCTGGACAGCCCTCCTACGATTTGTACTTC	CASSLPGQPSYDLYF
once	TRBV7-2	TRBJ2-5	.	TGTGCCAGCAGCTTAAACAGGGAAGAGACCCAGTACTTC	CASSLNREETQYF
.	TRBV30	TRBJ2-3	.	TGTGCCTGGACTACCCCGCCGGGAGGCACAGATACGCAGTATTTT	CAWTTPPGGTDTQYF
.	TRBV7-8	TRBJ2-1	TRBD2	TGTGCCAGCAGCTTAGGACTAGCGGGAGGGAGCTCCTACAATGAGCAGTTCTTC	CASSLGLAGGSSYNEQFF
.	TRBV9	TRBJ1-2	TRBD1	TGTGCCAGCAGCGTGGGGACAGGGGGCTTTGGCTACACCTTC	CASSVGTGGFGYTF
.	TRBV9	TRBJ2-6	.	TGTGCCAGCGGGGGGACAGCTTCTGGGGCCAACGTCCTGACTTTC	CASGGTASGANVLTF
once	TRBV4-1	TRBJ2-7	TRBD2	TGCGCCAGCAGCCAACAGACTAGCGGAACCTACGAGCAGTACTTC	CASSQQTSGTYEQYF
once	TRBV2	TRBJ2-5	TRBD1	TGTGCCAGCAGTCTTGATCCGGGACAGGCGATGAGGGGAGAGACCCAGTACTTC	CASSLDPGQAMRGETQYF
.	TRBV6-1	TRBJ1-5	TRBD1	TGTGCCAGCAGTGAAGGACCTGACAGGGGAGGTGGGGTCCAGCATTTT	CASSEGPDRGGGVQHF